Presented here are 31 T cell receptor beta chains from one specimen sequenced in a study of shared clonotypes between healthy human individuals. The data were produced by immunoSEQ multiplex PCR, yet TCRdb's version contains in-frame clones alone and is incomplete. Here the sample spans approximately 2.5 million clones, approximately 92% being singletons. The sequenced sample was naive CD4+ T cells sorted from blood. Sample subset: CD45RA+ positively selected. Source of these receptors: a man aged 18 to 30 in good health.

The gene calls are TRBV2 and TRBJ2-2; D perhaps matches TRBD1 (5 bases). Per the germline V gene, CDR1 is SNHLY and CDR2 is FYNNEI. Trimming stripped 6 bases from V and 8 bases from J, with 7 bases between. This CDR3 is 11 amino acids long. The CDR3 coding sequence is TGTGCCAGCAGGGGGCCTGGGGAGCTGTTTTTT. Translating gives CASRGPGELFF.

V usage is TRBV6-1 and J usage is TRBJ2-3, with D perhaps TRBD2 (5 bases). Germline V gives CDR1 MNHNS, CDR2 SASEGT. V was pared by 0 bases and J by 1 base, with 17 bases between. The CDR3 spans 18 residues. This CDR3 reads CASSEASTPAAGTDTQYF. For the CDR3, the DNA is TGTGCCAGCAGTGAAGCTAGTACCCCAGCGGCTGGCACAGATACGCAGTATTTT.

The V and J genes are TRBV5-4 and TRBJ1-1; 7 nucleotides align to TRBD1. The J segment lost 4 bases and the V segment lost 3 bases, leaving 9 bases of the junction unmatched. CDR1 and CDR2 from the germline V gene are SGHNT and YYREEE (reference sequence). CDR3 length: 15 residues. In nucleotides, the CDR3 is TGTGCCAGCAGCTCTGCCAAACAGGGGAGCACTGAAGCTTTCTTT. This translates into CASSSAKQGSTEAFF.

This sequence joins TRBV10-3 and TRBJ1-5, with D perhaps matching TRBD1 (6 bases). Germline loops: CDR1 ENHRY, CDR2 SYGVKD. With 6 bases removed from V and 9 bases from J, the gap between germline ends came to 30 bases. The CDR3 is 18 residues long. As DNA, the CDR3 is TGTGCCATCAGCCCGTGGGGGCCGACAGAGTCGCCGTCGCGGCCCCAGCATTTT. Protein: CAISPWGPTESPSRPQHF.

This clone was seen a single time. V usage is TRBV4-1 and J usage is TRBJ1-6; unclear D gene. With 0 bases removed from V and 6 bases from J, the gap between germline ends came to 6 bases. The germline CDR1 and CDR2 sequences are MGHRA and YSYEKL. The CDR3 covers 14 residues. This chain's CDR3 is CASSQEVVNSPLHF. The DNA of the CDR3 is TGCGCCAGCAGCCAAGAAGTGGTTAATTCACCCCTCCACTTT.

V is TRBV4-3 and J is TRBJ2-3, with D maybe TRBD1 (6 bases). CDR1 is LGHNA and CDR2 is YSLEER in the germline V gene. V was shortened by 4 bases and J by 0 bases, with 14 bases between the two germline ends. The CDR3 covers 16 residues. The CDR3 sequence: CASSLTGTTSTDTQYF. DNA for the CDR3: TGCGCCAGCAGCCTAACCGGGACAACTAGCACAGATACGCAGTATTTT.

This clone was observed a handful of times. The chain uses TRBV6-1 and TRBJ1-1; D call uncertain. Trimming pared 2 bases from V and 1 base from J, leaving 8 bases between. This CDR3 region has 14 residues. Germline CDR1 reads MNHNS; CDR2 reads SASEGT. CDR3 protein: CASSEYERNTEAFF. DNA for the CDR3: TGTGCCAGCAGTGAATATGAGAGGAACACTGAAGCTTTCTTT.

This rearrangement joins TRBV9 to TRBJ1-1, with a tentative D call TRBD1 (5 bases). V was trimmed by 4 bases and J by 4 bases, leaving 14 bases between them. The CDR3 runs to 14 residues. Germline V gives CDR1 SGDLS, CDR2 YYNGEE. The CDR3 nucleotides read TGTGCCAGCAGCTCGCATCAGGGAATCACTGAAGCTTTCTTT. This encodes CASSSHQGITEAFF.

The rearrangement joins TRBV6-1 to TRBJ1-1; possible D gene TRBD1, 5 bases. This CDR3 contains 13 residues. Germline loops: CDR1 MNHNS, CDR2 SASEGT. Trimming pared 8 bases from V and 1 base from J, leaving 11 bases between. The CDR3 nucleotides read TGTGCCAGCTCGAACCAGGGGAACACTGAAGCTTTCTTT. It yields the protein CASSNQGNTEAFF.

The V call is TRBV5-7, the J call TRBJ2-7, with D tentatively TRBD1 (6 bases). TRBV5-7 qualifies as an ORF whose function is uncertain. Trimming stripped 0 bases from V and 0 bases from J, with 22 bases between. The CDR3 runs to 19 residues. CDR3 loop: CASSLAHKHRVPLSYEQYF. Here the CDR3 DNA reads TGTGCCAGCAGCTTGGCCCACAAACACAGGGTCCCCCTCTCCTACGAGCAGTACTTC.

J is TRBJ2-1 and V is TRBV7-2; tentative D call: TRBD2 (7 bases). The CDR3 consists of 17 residues. CDR1 is SGHTA and CDR2 is FQGNSA in the germline V gene. Trimming removed 1 base at V and 1 base at J, with 14 bases between. The chain's CDR3 is CASSLGRGGRSYNEQFF. CDR3 bases: TGTGCCAGCAGCTTAGGTAGGGGGGGCCGGTCCTACAATGAGCAGTTCTTC.

The chain links TRBV18 to TRBJ2-5, with TRBD1 matching over 9 bases. CDR1 and CDR2 (germline): KGHSH, LQKENI. J gave up 4 bases and V 2 bases, and 5 bases lay outside the gene matches. The CDR3 is 15 amino acids. CDR3 sequence (DNA): TGTGCCAGCTCACCAGGACAGGGGTTCGTAGAGACCCAGTACTTC. Amino acid sequence: CASSPGQGFVETQYF. Filled out from reference TRBV18 and TRBJ2-5, the complete variable domain reads NAGVMQNPRHLVRRRGQEARLRCSPMKGHSHVYWYRQLPEEGLKFMVYLQKENIIDESGMPKERFSAEFPKEGPSILRIQQVVRGDSAAYFCASSPGQGFVETQYFGPGTRLLVL.

This clone showed up just once. The V call is TRBV6-6, the J call TRBJ2-5; D ambiguous. Germline values: CDR1 MNHNY, CDR2 SVGAGI (reference sequence). The CDR3 is made up of 14 amino acids. V lost 4 bases to trimming and J lost 5 bases, with 14 bases between them. CDR3 sequence reads: CASSSGRGSETQYF. Written as DNA, the CDR3 is TGTGCCAGCAGTTCCGGGCGCGGCTCGGAGACCCAGTACTTC.

The DNA for the CDR3 is TGTGCCAGCAGGAGACAGGGTACAGGGTACGAGCAGTACTTC. This gives the protein CASRRQGTGYEQYF. V gene TRBV6-1 combines with J gene TRBJ2-7; 7 bases fit TRBD1. After removal of 6 bases from V and 4 bases from J, the junction contained 9 bases not matched to a gene. CDR1 and CDR2 (germline): MNHNS, SASEGT. The CDR3 spans 14 residues.

As concerns this clone: Other DNA variants within this sample encode the same CDR3. V and J are TRBV5-1 and TRBJ2-1; the D gene is possibly TRBD1 (5 bases). The V gene's germline CDR1 is SGHRS and CDR2 YFSETQ. V was cut by 0 bases and J by 4 bases, with 8 bases left in between. The CDR3 is 14 residues long. For the CDR3, the DNA is TGCGCCAGCAGCTTGGGCGACAGTTACAATGAGCAGTTCTTC. Protein: CASSLGDSYNEQFF.

The chain is built from TRBV5-5 and TRBJ1-4; D is unclear. V lost 4 bases, J lost 5 bases, and 12 bases lay in between. The V gene's germline CDR1 is SGHKS and CDR2 YYEKEE (reference sequence). The CDR3 covers 14 residues. The CDR3 loop is CASSAGQINEKLFF. In nucleotides, the CDR3 is TGTGCCAGCAGCGCGGGCCAAATAAATGAAAAACTGTTTTTT.

The rearrangement joins TRBV21-1 to TRBJ2-3; TRBD2 is the table's D call, not checked against the DNA. TRBV21-1 is described as a pseudogene. CDR3 length equals 17 residues. DNA for the CDR3: TGTGCCAGCAGACACTACGAGTGGGGACTAGCTACAGATACGCAGTATTTT. Translation: CASRHYEWGLATDTQYF.

Of note for this clone: Other DNA variants within this sample encode the same CDR3. The chain uses TRBV18 and TRBJ2-5; a possible D gene is TRBD2 (5 bases). The germline V gene has CDR1 KGHSH and CDR2 LQKENI. CDR3 length: 11 amino acids. Trimming stripped 6 bases from V and 4 bases from J, with 6 bases between. Here the CDR3 reads CASSRGETQYF. DNA for the CDR3: TGTGCCAGCTCCCGGGGAGAGACCCAGTACTTC.

The rearrangement uses TRBV6-1 and TRBJ1-2; D unclear. V lost 3 bases, J lost 7 bases, and 9 bases lay in between. This CDR3 has 12 amino acids. From germline, CDR1 is MNHNS and CDR2 SASEGT. For the CDR3, the DNA is TGTGCCAGCAGTGATCCGCCGCGTGGCTACACCTTC. Amino acid sequence: CASSDPPRGYTF.

This chain joins TRBV11-2 and TRBJ1-4, with D uncertain. Trimming took off 5 bases at V and 3 bases at J, with 13 bases between the two ends. This CDR3 is 15 amino acids long. CDR1 is SGHAT, CDR2 FQNNGV, per germline. Written as DNA, the CDR3 is TGTGCCAGCAGCCCCCCCGACGACCCTAATGAAAAACTGTTTTTT. As protein: CASSPPDDPNEKLFF.

CDR3 loop: CASSLATGSSGANVLTF. The CDR3 DNA sequence: TGTGCCAGCAGCTTAGCTACAGGGTCCTCTGGGGCCAACGTCCTGACTTTC. The chain couples TRBV7-2 to TRBJ2-6; tentatively, D is TRBD1 (6 bases). Trimming took off 0 bases at V and 0 bases at J, with 9 bases between the two ends. The CDR3 runs to 17 residues. The germline V gene has CDR1 SGHTA and CDR2 FQGNSA.

The CDR3 is CASRDKSSPGLARKTQYF. CDR3 in DNA: TGTGCCAGCAGGGATAAATCCAGTCCGGGACTAGCGCGGAAGACCCAGTACTTC. The chain links TRBV2 to TRBJ2-5; 10 positions agree with TRBD2. CDR1 and CDR2 from the germline V gene are SNHLY and FYNNEI. The CDR3 is made up of 18 amino acids. J gave up 6 bases and V 6 bases, and 19 bases lay outside the gene matches.

On this clone itself: Other DNA sequences within the sample encode an identical CDR3. CDR3 in amino acids: CASSLPGDTQYF. As DNA, the CDR3 is TGCGCCAGCAGCTTGCCGGGAGATACGCAGTATTTT. This sequence joins TRBV5-1 and TRBJ2-3; D is ambiguous. Germline CDR1 and CDR2: SGHRS and YFSETQ. The CDR3 contains 12 residues. The V and J ends lost 1 base and 5 bases respectively, with 5 bases between them.

This clone has a single count. The gene calls are TRBV27 and TRBJ1-2, with a possible D match to TRBD1 (5 bases). Germline CDR1 MNHEY, CDR2 SMNVEV (reference sequence). The CDR3 has 13 residues. Deletions cut 8 bases from V and 7 bases from J, with 17 bases between. CDR3 sequence (DNA): TGTGCCAGCCACCGATTGGGGGGATCTGGCTACACCTTC. Protein product: CASHRLGGSGYTF.

V is TRBV19 and J is TRBJ1-3; weak D call: TRBD1 (6 bases). Trimming cost V 3 bases and J 1 base, with 16 bases left between them. CDR3 length: 17 residues. Germline values: CDR1 LNHDA, CDR2 SQIVND (reference sequence). The CDR3 region has the DNA TGTGCCAGTAGTATTCTTCCCGGGGGGCCTTCTGGAAACACCATATATTTT. Encoded protein: CASSILPGGPSGNTIYF. Variable domain in full (rest from reference TRBV19 and TRBJ1-3): DGGITQSPKYLFRKEGQNVTLSCEQNLNHDAMYWYRQDPGQGLRLIYYSQIVNDFQKGDIAEGYSVSREKKESFPLTVTSAQKNPTAFYLCASSILPGGPSGNTIYFGEGSWLTVV.

Regarding this clone: This CDR3 is also generated by other DNA sequences in the sample. The chain joins TRBV5-1 to TRBJ2-3, with a tentative D call TRBD2 (5 bases). V dropped 4 bases and J dropped 0 bases, with 12 bases sitting between them. The germline V gene has CDR1 SGHRS and CDR2 YFSETQ. CDR3 size: 15 residues. The CDR3 reads CASSPGRTSTDTQYF. For the CDR3, the DNA is TGCGCCAGCAGCCCCGGACGGACTAGCACAGATACGCAGTATTTT.

Turning to this clone: Other DNA variants within this sample encode the same CDR3. The rearrangement uses TRBV5-1 and TRBJ2-5; 8 nucleotides align to TRBD1. This CDR3 is built from 13 residues. The germline V gene has CDR1 SGHRS and CDR2 YFSETQ. V was pared by 4 bases and J by 7 bases, with 6 bases of the junction left unmatched. DNA for the CDR3: TGCGCCAGCAGCCTAGGACAGGGCGGGACCCAGTACTTC. It codes for CASSLGQGGTQYF.

CDR3 region: CASSTRDRTDTQYF. The CDR3 DNA sequence: TGTGCCAGCAGCACCCGGGACAGGACAGATACGCAGTATTTT. The chain couples TRBV7-9 to TRBJ2-3, with TRBD1 matching 8 bases. The V gene's germline CDR1 is SEHNR and CDR2 FQNEAQ (reference sequence). Losses at the gene ends were 5 bases for V and 3 bases for J; bases not matched to a gene: 4. CDR3 length: 14 amino acids.

The chain combines TRBV6-1 with TRBJ1-1; D may be TRBD1 (5 bases). Deletions cut 3 bases from V and 11 bases from J, with 13 bases between. Germline V lookup: CDR1 MNHNS, CDR2 SASEGT. This CDR3 is 12 amino acids long. CDR3 loop: CASSDRVIEAFF. The DNA for the CDR3 is TGTGCCAGCAGTGACAGGGTGATCGAGGCTTTCTTT.

As for this clone: This sample includes further DNA sequences coding for the same CDR3. The J gene is TRBJ2-2, the V gene TRBV7-2; D unresolved. The CDR3 is 14 residues long. CDR1 is SGHTA, CDR2 FQGNSA, per germline. Trimming took 5 bases from V and 0 from J, leaving 7 bases between them. The CDR3 protein is CASSLPPNTGELFF. The DNA of the CDR3 is TGTGCCAGCAGCCTTCCGCCGAACACCGGGGAGCTGTTTTTT.

With respect to this clone: At the DNA level, this CDR3 is encoded by other sequences in the same sample as well. The chain has TRBV11-2 and TRBJ1-5; D ambiguous. V gave up 0 bases and J gave up 2 bases, with 8 bases separating them. This CDR3 contains 15 residues. Looked up from germline, CDR1 is SGHAT and CDR2 is FQNNGV. CDR3 residues: CASSLEGTGNQPQHF. CDR3 nucleotide sequence: TGTGCCAGCAGCTTAGAGGGAACAGGCAATCAGCCCCAGCATTTT.